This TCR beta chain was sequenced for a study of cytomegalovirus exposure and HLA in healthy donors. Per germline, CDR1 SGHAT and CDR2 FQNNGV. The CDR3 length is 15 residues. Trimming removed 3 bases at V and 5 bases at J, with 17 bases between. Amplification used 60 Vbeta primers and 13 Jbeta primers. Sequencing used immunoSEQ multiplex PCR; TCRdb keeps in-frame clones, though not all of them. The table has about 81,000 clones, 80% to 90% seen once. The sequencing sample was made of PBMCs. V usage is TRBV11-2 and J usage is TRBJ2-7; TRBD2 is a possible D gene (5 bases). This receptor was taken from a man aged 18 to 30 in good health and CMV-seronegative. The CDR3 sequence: CASSFSSPRENEQYF. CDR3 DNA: TGTGCCAGCAGCTTTAGTAGCCCGAGGGAAAACGAGCAGTACTTC.